Listed here is a single T cell receptor (beta chain). The entry originates in a study of shared clonotypes between healthy human individuals. Study details: A couple of female and a few male donors aged 18 to 49 were enrolled.

The assay was immunoSEQ multiplex PCR, and TCRdb's table has in-frame clones only and misses some. This sample yields about 2.4 million clones, of which under 95% are seen a single time; about 0.39% belongs to the top ten. There are 15 residues in the CDR3. Germline CDR1 and CDR2: MNHEY and SVGAGI. Trimming shortened V by 0 bases and J by 2 bases, and 10 bases separated the two germline ends. The clonotype comes from a man between 18 and 35 years old in good health. Some clones in this sample may be carry-over from other donors' samples. The chain couples TRBV6-5 to TRBJ1-2; D may be TRBD1 (5 bases). The specimen sequenced was naive CD4+ T cells from PBMCs. The subset is: CD45RA+ positively selected. CDR3 DNA: TGTGCCAGCAGTTACTCGGGGGTTATCAACTATGGCTACACCTTC. Translated: CASSYSGVINYGYTF.